This TCR beta chain was retrieved from a study of shared clonotypes between healthy human individuals. TCRdb keeps only in-frame clones here, not all; method: immunoSEQ multiplex PCR. The sample records roughly 2.4 million clones, 90% to 97% being singletons. This CDR3 contains 15 residues. V shed 3 bases and J 1 base; nucleotides not matched to a gene: 3. Germline CDR1 is SGHRS and CDR2 is YFSETQ. This chain uses TRBV5-1 with TRBJ2-5; 10 nucleotides agree with TRBD1. The sample taken for sequencing was naive CD4+ T cells sorted from blood. As to subset: CD45RA+ positively selected. The clonotype was recovered from a young man in good health. The chain's CDR3 is CASSWGQGIQETQYF. Written as DNA, the CDR3 is TGCGCCAGCAGCTGGGGACAGGGGATCCAAGAGACCCAGTACTTC.